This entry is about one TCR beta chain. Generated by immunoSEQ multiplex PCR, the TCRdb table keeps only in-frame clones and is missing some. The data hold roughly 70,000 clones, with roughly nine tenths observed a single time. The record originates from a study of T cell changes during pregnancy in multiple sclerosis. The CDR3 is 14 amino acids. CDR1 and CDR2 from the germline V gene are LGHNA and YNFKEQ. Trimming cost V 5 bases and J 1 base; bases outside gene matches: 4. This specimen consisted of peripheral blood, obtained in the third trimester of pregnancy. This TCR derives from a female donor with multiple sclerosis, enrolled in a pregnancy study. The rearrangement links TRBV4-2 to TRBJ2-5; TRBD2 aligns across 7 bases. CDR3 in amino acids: CASSGRESQETQYF. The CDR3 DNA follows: TGTGCCAGCAGCGGGAGGGAGAGCCAAGAGACCCAGTACTTC.